Presented here are 29 T cell receptor beta chains from one specimen sequenced in a study of T cells in Graves' hyperthyroidism and ophthalmopathy. TCR beta CDR3 regions were amplified from RNA. First-round RT-PCR of the TCR CDR3 relied on the HTBI primer set. TCRdb ran MiXCR on the multiplex PCR reads and lists one entry per CDR3 protein. This sample has some 140,000 distinct CDR3 sequences, with 22% found just once. The specimen sequenced was blood. The source is a woman between 45 and 65 years old with Graves' hyperthyroidism that later progressed to Graves' ophthalmopathy.

This clonotype appeared many times. The genes are TRBV20-1 and TRBJ2-3, with D unresolved. The V gene's germline CDR1 is DFQATT and CDR2 SNEGSKA (reference sequence). The V and J ends lost 0 bases and 8 bases respectively, with 12 bases between them. The CDR3 runs 13 residues. The CDR3, as DNA: TGCAGTGCTAGAGATAGGAGAATCGGTACGCAGTATTTT. This encodes CSARDRRIGTQYF.

This rearrangement joins TRBV27 to TRBJ2-2; no definite D call. CDR3 length: 16 residues. The germline V gene has CDR1 MNHEY and CDR2 SMNVEV (reference sequence). Trimming took off 3 bases at V and 5 bases at J, with 16 bases between the two ends. DNA of the CDR3: TGTGCCAGCAGTTTGTCCGGGCCTACTTTGACCGGGGAGCTGTTTTTT. This translates into CASSLSGPTLTGELFF.

This clonotype was seen repeatedly, ten times or more. The chain uses TRBV2 and TRBJ2-7; no reliable D call. The V end was cut by 2 bases, the J end by 1 base, with 9 bases between. The CDR3 has 14 residues. The germline CDR1 and CDR2 sequences are SNHLY and FYNNEI. In DNA, the CDR3 is TGTGCCAGCAGTGAAAACCAGGTATCCTACGAGCAGTACTTC. It is translated as CASSENQVSYEQYF.

This clonotype was observed a handful of times. V usage is TRBV19 and J usage is TRBJ1-5; a weak D match, TRBD1 (5 bases). Between the trimmed V and J ends, which lost 9 bases and 7 bases, there was a span of 16 bases. CDR3 length: 13 residues. Germline values: CDR1 LNHDA, CDR2 SQIVND (reference sequence). The CDR3 coding sequence is TGTGCCAGCTCATCCGGGGCGGACCAGCCCCAGCATTTT. Protein: CASSSGADQPQHF.

This clonotype appeared a few times. At one boundary the junction diverges from the germline segment, which might be a read error. The chain joins TRBV30 to TRBJ2-2; TRBD1 might be the D (6 bases). The CDR3 runs 15 residues. In germline, CDR1 is GTSNPN, CDR2 SVGIG (reference sequence). CDR3 sequence reads: CAWRYRAADTGELSF. CDR3 nucleotide sequence: TGTGCCTGGAGATACAGGGCTGCGGACACCGGGGAGCTGTCTTTT.

The sample holds many counts of this clonotype. The chain's CDR3 is CASSLMGLAGLTNYEQYF. In DNA, the CDR3 is TGTGCCAGCAGTTTAATGGGACTAGCGGGGCTGACGAACTACGAGCAGTACTTC. The chain carries TRBV27 and TRBJ2-7; 13 bases fit TRBD2. The V gene end was trimmed by 2 bases and the J gene end by 3 bases; junction bases not matched to a gene: 10. Germline CDR1 reads MNHEY; CDR2 reads SMNVEV (reference sequence). This CDR3 contains 18 residues.

This clonotype was counted a few times. The chain joins TRBV7-2 to TRBJ1-1; D unclear. Germline V gene lookup returns CDR1 SGHTA and CDR2 FQGNSA. CDR3 length: 11 amino acids. Trimming cost V 5 bases and J 6 bases, with 7 bases left between them. The CDR3 loop reads CASSPFSEAFF. The CDR3 DNA sequence: TGTGCCAGCAGCCCTTTCTCTGAAGCTTTCTTT.

Note on this clonotype: A much larger clone is a single base away; this may be a read error. The gene calls are TRBV20-1 and TRBJ2-1, with 7 bases fitting TRBD2. The CDR3 covers 15 residues. CDR1 and CDR2 (germline): DFQATT, SNEGSKA (reference sequence). J was trimmed by 8 bases and V by 0 bases; bases with no gene match: 10. The CDR3 reads CSARDRAGLGHEQFF. For the CDR3, the DNA is TGCAGTGCTAGAGATCGAGCGGGATTGGGTCATGAGCAGTTCTTC.

This clonotype was counted many times. The chain couples TRBV20-1 to TRBJ2-1; 7 positions agree with TRBD1. The germline V gene encodes CDR1 DFQATT and CDR2 SNEGSKA (reference sequence). The CDR3 is 14 residues long. V lost 0 bases, J lost 4 bases, and 3 bases stayed unmatched. Written as DNA, the CDR3 is TGCAGTGCTAGAGACAGGGGGACGTACAATGAGCAGTTCTTC. Its protein is CSARDRGTYNEQFF.

The chain employs TRBV5-1 and TRBJ2-7, with 8 positions matching TRBD2. CDR3 length: 15 residues. Germline trimming cut 4 bases from V and 0 bases from J; bases unmatched to any gene: 6. Germline lookup yields CDR1 SGHRS and CDR2 YFSETQ. CDR3 loop: CASSPRSGSSYEQYF. DNA for the CDR3: TGCGCCAGCAGCCCGAGGAGCGGGAGCTCCTACGAGCAGTACTTC.

There are many counts of this clonotype. The chain joins TRBV28 to TRBJ1-3; D may be TRBD1 (5 bases). CDR3 length equals 15 residues. Trimming took off 5 bases at V and 6 bases at J, with 17 bases between the two ends. CDR1 MDHEN and CDR2 SYDVKM come from the germline V gene. The CDR3 region has the DNA TGTGCCAGCAGTCCCTCAGACAAAGGGGCAAACACCATATATTTT. Residues: CASSPSDKGANTIYF. Full variable domain (rest looked up from reference TRBV28 and TRBJ1-3): DVKVTQSSRYLVKRTGEKVFLECVQDMDHENMFWYRQDPGLGLRLIYFSYDVKMKEKGDIPEGYSVSREKKERFSLILESASTNQTSMYLCASSPSDKGANTIYFGEGSWLTVV.

This chain links TRBV20-1 with TRBJ2-7; D is unresolved. V dropped 0 bases and J dropped 3 bases, with 9 bases sitting between them. The CDR3 contains 13 residues. Per germline, CDR1 DFQATT and CDR2 SNEGSKA (reference sequence). In nucleotides, the CDR3 is TGCAGTGCTAGAGACCCCAGCCGCTACGAGCAGTACTTC. This gives the protein CSARDPSRYEQYF.

This clonotype came up a few times. The rearrangement uses TRBV19 and TRBJ2-1, with unresolved D. The CDR3 totals 16 residues. In germline, CDR1 is LNHDA, CDR2 SQIVND (reference sequence). V was pared by 2 bases and J by 4 bases, with 15 bases between. CDR3 sequence (DNA): TGTGCCAGTAGTATAAAGGCTCCCATGGGGTACAATGAGCAGTTCTTC. It translates to CASSIKAPMGYNEQFF.

This clonotype has more than one count but fewer than ten. The gene calls are TRBV2 and TRBJ2-7, with a tentative D call TRBD2 (7 bases). Looked up from germline, CDR1 is SNHLY and CDR2 is FYNNEI. The CDR3 spans 15 residues. V was clipped by 6 bases and J by 4 bases, with 19 bases between them. The CDR3 sequence is CASSPRGGSAYEQYF. The CDR3, as DNA: TGTGCCAGCAGCCCTAGGGGGGGGTCAGCTTACGAGCAGTACTTC.

In its sample, this clonotype was seen many times. The chain carries TRBV28 and TRBJ2-7; TRBD2 matches at 14 bases. CDR3 length equals 17 residues. Trimming cost V 3 bases and J 4 bases; bases outside gene matches: 8. Germline CDR1 and CDR2: MDHEN and SYDVKM. Here the CDR3 DNA reads TGTGCCAGCAGTTTCGGACTAGCGGGAGGCCCTCATTACGAGCAGTACTTC. Translation: CASSFGLAGGPHYEQYF.

This clonotype was observed at least ten times. In DNA, the CDR3 is TGTGCCAGCGCCAGAGGGAGAGGGAAGGGAGATACGCAGTATTTT. Amino acids: CASARGRGKGDTQYF. The chain links TRBV27 to TRBJ2-3, with D possibly being TRBD2 (5 bases). The length of the CDR3 is 15 residues. Germline V gives CDR1 MNHEY, CDR2 SMNVEV (reference sequence). V was trimmed by 8 bases and J by 5 bases, leaving 20 bases between them.

There are many counts of this clonotype. V and J are TRBV5-1 and TRBJ2-3; D gene uncertain. The CDR3 runs to 15 residues. The V and J ends lost 0 bases and 2 bases respectively, with 10 bases between them. CDR1 and CDR2 (germline): SGHRS, YFSETQ. The CDR3: CASSLDRHPTDTQYF. Here the CDR3 DNA reads TGCGCCAGCAGCTTGGACCGTCACCCCACAGATACGCAGTATTTT.

This clonotype was observed many times. J is TRBJ2-2 and V is TRBV3-1; 8 bases fit TRBD2. This CDR3 has 17 residues. Germline CDR1 is LGHDT and CDR2 is YNNKEL (reference sequence). J lost 4 bases, V lost 0 bases, and 7 bases had no gene match. CDR3 residues: CASSQDPGSGITGELFF. CDR3 nucleotides: TGTGCCAGCAGCCAAGATCCGGGTAGCGGGATCACCGGGGAGCTGTTTTTT.

This clonotype was counted a few times. The chain is built from TRBV30 and TRBJ1-5; D gene ambiguous. This CDR3 has 12 amino acids. Trimming took off 1 base at V and 5 bases at J, with 6 bases between the two ends. Germline CDR1 is GTSNPN and CDR2 is SVGIG (reference sequence). CDR3 nucleotide sequence: TGTGCCTGGAGTGCCCCCCATCAGCCCCAGCATTTT. Translating it yields CAWSAPHQPQHF.

In its sample, this clonotype was seen a few times. The chain links TRBV20-1 to TRBJ2-3; a possible D gene is TRBD2 (6 bases). CDR1 is DFQATT and CDR2 is SNEGSKA in the germline V gene (reference sequence). Trimming pared 7 bases from V and 0 bases from J, leaving 14 bases between. The CDR3 totals 14 residues. The DNA for the CDR3 is TGCAGTGAGAGTGGGGGGACTAGCACAGATACGCAGTATTTT. Its protein is CSESGGTSTDTQYF.

As for this clonotype: A much bigger clone sits one base away, suggesting this may be a read error. This chain uses TRBV7-3 with TRBJ2-7; 13 positions agree with TRBD2. Germline V gives CDR1 SGHTA, CDR2 FQGTGA. This CDR3 has 15 residues. V gave up 2 bases and J gave up 9 bases; unmatched junction bases: 7. CDR3: CASSLGLAGVGGQYF. The DNA of the CDR3 is TGTGCCAGCAGCTTAGGACTAGCGGGAGTGGGTGGGCAGTACTTC.

This clonotype was observed a few times. The rearrangement links TRBV5-6 to TRBJ2-2; D ambiguous. V lost 0 bases, J lost 9 bases, and 12 bases lay in between. Germline V gene data show CDR1 as SGHDT and CDR2 as YYEEEE. This CDR3 spans 14 amino acids. The CDR3 DNA follows: TGTGCCAGCAGCTTGGAGACGGTTCACCGGGAGCTGTTTTTT. It encodes CASSLETVHRELFF.

This clonotype was recorded many times. This sequence joins TRBV28 and TRBJ2-5, with D unresolved. The CDR3 spans 13 residues. V was clipped by 10 bases and J by 1 base, with 13 bases between them. Germline V CDR1 and CDR2: MDHEN, SYDVKM. CDR3 protein: CAIQLFGQETQYF. The DNA of the CDR3 is TGTGCCATCCAACTGTTTGGCCAAGAGACCCAGTACTTC.

This clonotype was seen more than once but under ten times. The chain has TRBV11-2 and TRBJ2-2; 9 positions agree with TRBD2. Germline CDR1 is SGHAT and CDR2 is FQNNGV. V was clipped by 5 bases and J by 7 bases; unmatched bases: 5. There are 14 residues in the CDR3. The CDR3 protein is CASSLSGSNGELFF. CDR3 coding DNA: TGTGCCAGCAGCCTTAGCGGGAGCAACGGGGAGCTGTTTTTT.

This clonotype was counted a few times. The chain carries TRBV20-1 and TRBJ2-1, with D unresolved. Per the germline V gene, CDR1 is DFQATT and CDR2 is SNEGSKA (reference sequence). Trimming cost V 5 bases and J 0 bases, with 14 bases left between them. The CDR3 is 15 residues long. In DNA, the CDR3 is TGCAGTGCTCAACCCGTGGAGAGCTCCTACAATGAGCAGTTCTTC. Protein: CSAQPVESSYNEQFF.

A few counts support this clonotype. The chain has TRBV7-9 and TRBJ2-2; 7 positions agree with TRBD1. V lost 4 bases, J lost 6 bases, and 8 bases stayed unmatched. The CDR3 contains 15 residues. Germline-derived CDR1 and CDR2 are SEHNR and FQNEAQ (reference sequence). The CDR3 sequence is CASSSDDRVPGELFF. Here the CDR3 DNA reads TGTGCCAGCAGCTCAGACGACAGGGTACCCGGGGAGCTGTTTTTT.

This clonotype was picked up many times. The rearrangement joins TRBV7-8 to TRBJ2-7, with D possibly matching TRBD2 (5 bases). The CDR3 is 12 residues long. Trimming took 5 bases from V and 4 from J, leaving 9 bases between them. Germline V gives CDR1 SGHVS, CDR2 FQNEAQ. CDR3 nucleotides: TGTGCCAGCAGCCTGGACTTGTACGAGCAGTACTTC. Translating gives CASSLDLYEQYF.

J is TRBJ2-1 and V is TRBV7-8, with TRBD2 matching over 7 bases. CDR1 SGHVS and CDR2 FQNEAQ come from the germline V gene. This CDR3 spans 14 amino acids. With 5 bases clipped from V and 10 bases from J, the junction kept 11 bases outside the gene matches. The CDR3 is CASSPRLAGMEQFF. As DNA, the CDR3 is TGTGCCAGCAGCCCCCGACTAGCTGGTATGGAGCAGTTCTTC.

The chain carries TRBV20-1 and TRBJ2-7; tentatively, D is TRBD1 (5 bases). The CDR3 totals 13 residues. V was cut by 3 bases and J by 5 bases, with 14 bases left in between. CDR1 is DFQATT and CDR2 is SNEGSKA in the germline V gene (reference sequence). The DNA of the CDR3 is TGCAGTGCTAGGGGGCAGGTTAAGAACGAGCAGTACTTC. Its protein product is CSARGQVKNEQYF.